These 10 T cell receptor beta chains were sequenced from one sample in a study of CD4 T cells in relation to SARS-CoV-2 and coronaviruses. Produced via immunoSEQ multiplex PCR; TCRdb's table is partial and in-frame only. This table holds over 25,000 clones, approximately 80% found once. Before the COVID-19 pandemic, during about 2011-2018, CD4+ T cells were taken from unexposed donors. The cells were cultured for 9 to 11 days before CD4+ T cells were isolated. Which antigens these TCRs recognize remains unknown. The sample taken for sequencing was CD4+ T cells from PBMCs, cultured in vitro. The receptors here all came from a human donor in good health.

This clone was picked up a small number of times. The V call is TRBV5-1, the J call TRBJ2-6, with 12 nucleotides matching TRBD1. The CDR3 runs to 17 residues. Germline V gene sequence: CDR1 SGHRS, CDR2 YFSETQ. V shed 9 bases and J 4 bases; nucleotides not matched to a gene: 11. The DNA for the CDR3 is TGCGCCACCCGGGCGGGACAGGGGGCGCGAGGGGCCAACGTCCTGACTTTC. This codes for CATRAGQGARGANVLTF.

The chain recombines TRBV7-2 with TRBJ2-7, with D perhaps matching TRBD1 or TRBD2 (5 bases each). Germline V lookup: CDR1 SGHTA, CDR2 FQGNSA. The CDR3 consists of 14 residues. V dropped 5 bases and J dropped 6 bases, with 17 bases sitting between them. The CDR3 is CASSVTPQGAEQYF. The CDR3 bases are TGTGCCAGCAGCGTAACCCCCCAGGGAGCCGAGCAGTACTTC.

This clone was counted once. The V call is TRBV11-2, the J call TRBJ1-2, with a possible D match to TRBD1 (5 bases). Trimming took 4 bases from V and 7 from J, leaving 25 bases between them. The germline V gene has CDR1 SGHAT and CDR2 FQNNGV. The CDR3 covers 17 residues. CDR3 sequence (DNA): TGTGCCAGCAGCTCCATCCGCGGGACTCCGGGACGGCGTGGCTACACCTTC. This translates into CASSSIRGTPGRRGYTF.

The chain employs TRBV24-1 and TRBJ2-2; maybe TRBD2 (6 bases). CDR1 is KGHDR, CDR2 SFDVKD, per germline. The CDR3 runs to 14 residues. V lost 9 bases and J lost 6, with 16 bases in between. CDR3 nucleotide sequence: TGTGCCACCTCCAATGGGGGGTTGGCCGGGGAGCTGTTTTTT. Its translation: CATSNGGLAGELFF.

The genes are TRBV6-2 or TRBV6-3 and TRBJ1-2; no clear D. Germline V CDR1 and CDR2: MNHEY, SVGEGT. This CDR3 is built from 17 residues. Trimming removed 1 base from V and 4 bases from J, with 19 bases in between. The CDR3 DNA follows: TGTGCCAGCAGTTACTTGTACGGATCCGGCGGAACCTATGGCTACACCTTC. It codes for CASSYLYGSGGTYGYTF.

This clone was found a few times. The J gene is TRBJ2-5, the V gene TRBV11-2; D ambiguous. CDR1 SGHAT and CDR2 FQNNGV come from the germline V gene. This CDR3 is built from 13 residues. V lost 3 bases, J lost 1 base, and 6 bases lay in between. CDR3 sequence (DNA): TGTGCCAGCAGCTTCACAGCCCAAGAGACCCAGTACTTC. Its protein is CASSFTAQETQYF.

V is TRBV27 and J is TRBJ2-7; a weak D match, TRBD2 (6 bases). The germline V gene encodes CDR1 MNHEY and CDR2 SMNVEV (reference sequence). V dropped 2 bases and J dropped 3 bases, with 29 bases sitting between them. There are 20 residues in the CDR3. CDR3 DNA: TGTGCCAGCAGTTTACCCCAACCCCTTCGCCACGGGAGACGGTTCTACGAGCAGTACTTC. This encodes CASSLPQPLRHGRRFYEQYF.

The V gene is TRBV7-9, the J gene TRBJ2-3; TRBD2 matches at 12 bases. Losses at the gene ends were 3 bases for V and 4 bases for J; bases not matched to a gene: 2. CDR1 and CDR2 from the germline V gene are SEHNR and FQNEAQ (reference sequence). The CDR3 is 15 amino acids. In DNA, the CDR3 is TGTGCCAGCAGCTTCGGACTAGCGGGATCAGATACGCAGTATTTT. Translation gives CASSFGLAGSDTQYF.

V usage is TRBV18 and J usage is TRBJ2-1; TRBD2 aligns across 10 bases. The CDR3 sequence is 14 residues long. Trimming removed 4 bases from V and 6 bases from J; junction bases left unmatched: 3. The germline V gene has CDR1 KGHSH and CDR2 LQKENI. In DNA, the CDR3 is TGTGCCAGCTCACGAAGCGGGAGGGCCAATGAGCAGTTCTTC. Translated: CASSRSGRANEQFF. Full variable domain (rest looked up from reference TRBV18 and TRBJ2-1): NAGVMQNPRHLVRRRGQEARLRCSPMKGHSHVYWYRQLPEEGLKFMVYLQKENIIDESGMPKERFSAEFPKEGPSILRIQQVVRGDSAAYFCASSRSGRANEQFFGPGTRLTVL.

This chain links TRBV7-9 with TRBJ2-5; 9 bases map to TRBD1. The CDR3 loop spans 15 amino acids. V was pared by 2 bases and J by 4 bases, with 5 bases of the junction left unmatched. Germline V gene lookup returns CDR1 SEHNR and CDR2 FQNEAQ (reference sequence). The CDR3 protein is CASSLSDRGVETQYF. Here the CDR3 DNA reads TGTGCCAGCAGCTTATCGGACAGGGGCGTAGAGACCCAGTACTTC.